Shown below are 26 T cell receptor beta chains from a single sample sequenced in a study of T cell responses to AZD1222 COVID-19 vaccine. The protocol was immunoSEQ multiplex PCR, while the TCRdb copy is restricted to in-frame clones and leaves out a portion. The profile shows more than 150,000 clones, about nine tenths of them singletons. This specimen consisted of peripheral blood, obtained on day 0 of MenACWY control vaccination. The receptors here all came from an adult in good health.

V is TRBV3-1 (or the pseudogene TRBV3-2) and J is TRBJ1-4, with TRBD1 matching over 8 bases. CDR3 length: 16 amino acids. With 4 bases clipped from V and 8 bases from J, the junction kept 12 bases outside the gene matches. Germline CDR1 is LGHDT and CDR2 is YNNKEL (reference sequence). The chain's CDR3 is CASSLSSTGAREKLFF. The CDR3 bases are TGTGCCAGCAGCCTCTCCTCGACAGGGGCCCGGGAAAAACTGTTTTTT.

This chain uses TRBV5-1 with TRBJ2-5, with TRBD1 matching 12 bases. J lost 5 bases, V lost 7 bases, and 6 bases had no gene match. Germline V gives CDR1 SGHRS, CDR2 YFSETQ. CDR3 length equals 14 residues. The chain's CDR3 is CASGRDRGPETQYF. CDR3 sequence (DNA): TGCGCCAGCGGCCGGGACAGGGGGCCTGAGACCCAGTACTTC.

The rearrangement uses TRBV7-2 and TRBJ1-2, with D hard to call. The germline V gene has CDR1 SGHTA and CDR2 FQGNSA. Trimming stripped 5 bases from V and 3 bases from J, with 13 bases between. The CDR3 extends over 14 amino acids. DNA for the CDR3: TGTGCCAGCAGCACCGGGAGGCTGTACTATGGCTACACCTTC. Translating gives CASSTGRLYYGYTF.

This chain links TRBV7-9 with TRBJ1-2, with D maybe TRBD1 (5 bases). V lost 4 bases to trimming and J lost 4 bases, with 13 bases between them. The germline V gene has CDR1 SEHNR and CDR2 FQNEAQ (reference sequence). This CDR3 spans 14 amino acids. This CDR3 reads CASSSQSGPYGYTF. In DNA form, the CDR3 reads TGTGCCAGCAGCTCTCAGTCGGGACCCTATGGCTACACCTTC.

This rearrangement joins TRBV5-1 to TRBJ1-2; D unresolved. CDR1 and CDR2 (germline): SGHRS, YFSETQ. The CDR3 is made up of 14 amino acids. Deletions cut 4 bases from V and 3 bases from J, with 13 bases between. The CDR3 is CASSQQPADYGYTF. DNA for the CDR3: TGCGCCAGCAGCCAACAGCCCGCAGACTATGGCTACACCTTC.

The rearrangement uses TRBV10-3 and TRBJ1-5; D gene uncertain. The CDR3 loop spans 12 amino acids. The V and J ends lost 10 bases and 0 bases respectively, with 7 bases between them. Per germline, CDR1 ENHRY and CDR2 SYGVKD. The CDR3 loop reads CATRGSNQPQHF. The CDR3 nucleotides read TGTGCCACCCGGGGTAGCAATCAGCCCCAGCATTTT.

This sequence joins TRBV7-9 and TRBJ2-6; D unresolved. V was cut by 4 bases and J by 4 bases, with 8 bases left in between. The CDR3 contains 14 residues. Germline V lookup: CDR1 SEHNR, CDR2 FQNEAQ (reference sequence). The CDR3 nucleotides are TGTGCCAGCAGCTCGCGTGAGGGGGCCAACGTCCTGACTTTC. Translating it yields CASSSREGANVLTF. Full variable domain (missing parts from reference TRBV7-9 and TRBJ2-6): DTGVSQNPRHKITKRGQNVTFRCDPISEHNRLYWYRQTLGQGPEFLTYFQNEAQLEKSRLLSDRFSAERPKGSFSTLEIQRTEQGDSAMYLCASSSREGANVLTFGAGSRLTVL.

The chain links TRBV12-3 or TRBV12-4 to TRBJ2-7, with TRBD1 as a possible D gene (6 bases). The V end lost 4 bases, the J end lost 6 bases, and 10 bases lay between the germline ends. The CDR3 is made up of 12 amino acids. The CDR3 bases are TGTGCCAGCAGTTATCAGGGGAGCGAGCAGTACTTC. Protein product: CASSYQGSEQYF.

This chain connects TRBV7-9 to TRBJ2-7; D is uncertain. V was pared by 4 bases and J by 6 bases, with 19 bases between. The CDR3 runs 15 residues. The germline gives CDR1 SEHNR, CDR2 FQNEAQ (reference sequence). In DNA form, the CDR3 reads TGTGCCAGCAGCTCCCTGGCCAAGGCCCGTCGCGAGCAGTACTTC. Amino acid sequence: CASSSLAKARREQYF. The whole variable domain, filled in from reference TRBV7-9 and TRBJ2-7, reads DTGVSQNPRHKITKRGQNVTFRCDPISEHNRLYWYRQTLGQGPEFLTYFQNEAQLEKSRLLSDRFSAERPKGSFSTLEIQRTEQGDSAMYLCASSSLAKARREQYFGPGTRLTVT.

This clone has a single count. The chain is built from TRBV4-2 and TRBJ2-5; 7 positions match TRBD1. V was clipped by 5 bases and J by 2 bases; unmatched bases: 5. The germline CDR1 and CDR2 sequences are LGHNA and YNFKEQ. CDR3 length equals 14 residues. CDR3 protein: CASSSGQKQETQYF. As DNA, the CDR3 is TGTGCCAGCAGCTCGGGACAGAAACAAGAGACCCAGTACTTC.

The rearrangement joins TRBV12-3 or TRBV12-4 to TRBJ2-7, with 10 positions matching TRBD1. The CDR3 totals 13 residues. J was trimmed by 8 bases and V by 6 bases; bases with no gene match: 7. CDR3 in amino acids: CASRPGQGVKQYF. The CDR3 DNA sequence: TGTGCCAGCAGACCTGGACAGGGGGTAAAGCAGTACTTC.

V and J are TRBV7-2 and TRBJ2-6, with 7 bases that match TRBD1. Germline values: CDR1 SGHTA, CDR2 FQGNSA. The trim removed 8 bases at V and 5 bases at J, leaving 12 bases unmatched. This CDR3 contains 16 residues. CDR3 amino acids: CASSLLGQSWANVLTF. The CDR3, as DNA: TGTGCCAGCTCCCTCTTGGGACAGTCCTGGGCCAACGTCCTGACTTTC. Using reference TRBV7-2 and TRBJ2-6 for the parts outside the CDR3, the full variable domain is GAGVSQSPSNKVTEKGKDVELRCDPISGHTALYWYRQSLGQGLEFLIYFQGNSAPDKSGLPSDRFSAERTGGSVSTLTIQRTQQEDSAVYLCASSLLGQSWANVLTFGAGSRLTVL.

CDR3 sequence (DNA): TGTGCCAGCAGTGCGAGCAGAGGGAACACTGAAGCTTTCTTT. It is translated as CASSASRGNTEAFF. The V gene is TRBV6-6, the J gene TRBJ1-1; D gene uncertain. V lost 5 bases and J lost 1, with 11 bases in between. This CDR3 has 14 amino acids. CDR1 and CDR2 from the germline V gene are MNHNY and SVGAGI (reference sequence).

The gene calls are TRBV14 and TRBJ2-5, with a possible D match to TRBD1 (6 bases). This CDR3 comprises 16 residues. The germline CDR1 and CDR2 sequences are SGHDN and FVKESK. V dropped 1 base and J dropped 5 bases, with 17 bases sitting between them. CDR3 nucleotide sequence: TGTGCCAGCAGCCAAGGGCTCATGGGGGCAGGGGAGACCCAGTACTTC. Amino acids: CASSQGLMGAGETQYF. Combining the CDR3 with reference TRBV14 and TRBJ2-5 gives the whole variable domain EAGVTQFPSHSVIEKGQTVTLRCDPISGHDNLYWYRRVMGKEIKFLLHFVKESKQDESGMPNNRFLAERTGGTYSTLKVQPAELEDSGVYFCASSQGLMGAGETQYFGPGTRLLVL.

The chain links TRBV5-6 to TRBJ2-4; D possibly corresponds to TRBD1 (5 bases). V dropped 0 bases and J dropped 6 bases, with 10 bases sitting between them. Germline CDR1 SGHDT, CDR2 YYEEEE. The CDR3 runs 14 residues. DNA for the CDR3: TGTGCCAGCAGCTTGGAGACAGCACTAAACATTCAGTACTTC. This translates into CASSLETALNIQYF.

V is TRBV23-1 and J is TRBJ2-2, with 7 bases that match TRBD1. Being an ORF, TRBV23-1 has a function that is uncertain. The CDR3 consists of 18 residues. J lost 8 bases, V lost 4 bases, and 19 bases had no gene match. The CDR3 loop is CASSRYLLQDREKGELFF. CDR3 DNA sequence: TGCGCCAGCAGTCGATACCTACTCCAAGACAGGGAGAAGGGGGAGCTGTTTTTT.

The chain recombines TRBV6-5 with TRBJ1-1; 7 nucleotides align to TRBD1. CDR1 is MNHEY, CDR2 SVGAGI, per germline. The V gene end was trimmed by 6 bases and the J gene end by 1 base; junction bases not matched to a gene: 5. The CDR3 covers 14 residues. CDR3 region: CASSSRGANTEAFF. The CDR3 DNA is TGTGCCAGCAGCTCCAGGGGGGCGAACACTGAAGCTTTCTTT.

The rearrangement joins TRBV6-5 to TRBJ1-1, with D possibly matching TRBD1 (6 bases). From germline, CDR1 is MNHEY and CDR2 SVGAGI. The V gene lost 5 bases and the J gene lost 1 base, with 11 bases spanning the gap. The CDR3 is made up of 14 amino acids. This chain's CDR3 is CASSNRAENTEAFF. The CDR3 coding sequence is TGTGCCAGCAGTAACAGGGCGGAGAACACTGAAGCTTTCTTT.

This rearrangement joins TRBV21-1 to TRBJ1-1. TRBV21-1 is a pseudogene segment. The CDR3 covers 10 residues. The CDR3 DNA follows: TGTGCCAGCAAGGGGAGGAAAGCTTTCTTT. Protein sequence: CASKGRKAFF.

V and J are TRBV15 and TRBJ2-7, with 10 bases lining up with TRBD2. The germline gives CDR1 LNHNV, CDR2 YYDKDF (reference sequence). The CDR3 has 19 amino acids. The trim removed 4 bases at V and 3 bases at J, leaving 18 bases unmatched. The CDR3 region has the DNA TGTGCCACCAGCACCTCCGGGTCTCCCGGGCTAGCGGGAGTCTACGAGCAGTACTTC. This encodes CATSTSGSPGLAGVYEQYF.

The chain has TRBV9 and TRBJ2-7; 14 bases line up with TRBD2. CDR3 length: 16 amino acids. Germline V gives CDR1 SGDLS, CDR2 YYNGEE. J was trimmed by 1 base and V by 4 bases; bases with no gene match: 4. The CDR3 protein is CASSPGTSGSSYEQYF. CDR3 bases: TGTGCCAGCAGCCCCGGGACTAGCGGGAGTTCCTACGAGCAGTACTTC.

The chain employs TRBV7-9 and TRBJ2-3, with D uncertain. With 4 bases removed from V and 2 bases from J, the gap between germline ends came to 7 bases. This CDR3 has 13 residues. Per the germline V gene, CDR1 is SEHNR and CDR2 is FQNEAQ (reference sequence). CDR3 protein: CASSYKATDTQYF. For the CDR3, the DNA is TGTGCCAGCAGCTATAAAGCCACAGATACGCAGTATTTT.

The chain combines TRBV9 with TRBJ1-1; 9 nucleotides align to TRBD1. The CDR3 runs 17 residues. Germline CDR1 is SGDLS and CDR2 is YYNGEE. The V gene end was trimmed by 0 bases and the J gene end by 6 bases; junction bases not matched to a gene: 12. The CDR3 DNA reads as TGTGCCAGCAGCGTAGACCCCACAGGGGGCTTAAACGCTGAAGCTTTCTTT. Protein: CASSVDPTGGLNAEAFF. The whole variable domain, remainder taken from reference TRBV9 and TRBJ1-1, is DSGVTQTPKHLITATGQRVTLRCSPRSGDLSVYWYQQSLDQGLQFLIQYYNGEERAKGNILERFSAQQFPDLHSELNLSSLELGDSALYFCASSVDPTGGLNAEAFFGQGTRLTVV.

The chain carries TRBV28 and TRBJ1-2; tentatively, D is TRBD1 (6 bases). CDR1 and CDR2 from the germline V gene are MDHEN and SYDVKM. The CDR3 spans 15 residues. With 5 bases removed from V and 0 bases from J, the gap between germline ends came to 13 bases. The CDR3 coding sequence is TGTGCCAGCAGTAAACAGGGCGAATCTAACTATGGCTACACCTTC. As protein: CASSKQGESNYGYTF.

CDR3 sequence reads: CASSSLAGGYNEQFF. CDR3 nucleotide sequence: TGTGCCAGCAGCTCTCTAGCGGGAGGGTACAATGAGCAGTTCTTC. The V and J genes are TRBV9 and TRBJ2-1; TRBD2 matches at 12 bases. CDR1 is SGDLS, CDR2 YYNGEE, per germline. V shed 4 bases, J shed 4 bases, and the junction held 3 bases outside the gene matches. There are 15 residues in the CDR3.

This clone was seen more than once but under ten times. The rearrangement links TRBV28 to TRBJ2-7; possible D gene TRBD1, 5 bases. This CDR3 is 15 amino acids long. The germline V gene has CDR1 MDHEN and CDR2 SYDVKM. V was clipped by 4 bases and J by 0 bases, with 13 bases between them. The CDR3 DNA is TGTGCCAGCAGTTGGGGATGGACACTCTCCTACGAGCAGTACTTC. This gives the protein CASSWGWTLSYEQYF. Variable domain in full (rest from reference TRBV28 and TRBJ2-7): DVKVTQSSRYLVKRTGEKVFLECVQDMDHENMFWYRQDPGLGLRLIYFSYDVKMKEKGDIPEGYSVSREKKERFSLILESASTNQTSMYLCASSWGWTLSYEQYFGPGTRLTVT.